Following are 6 T cell receptor beta chains from one sample sequenced in a study of blood T cell repertoires in COVID-19. TCRdb's copy holds only in-frame clones and misses some; the assay was immunoSEQ multiplex PCR. The sample has approximately 140,000 clones, 75% to 90% seen once. The sequenced sample consisted of peripheral blood. The origin of the receptors is a man in his 70s with acute or convalescent COVID-19.

The genes are TRBV5-1 and TRBJ1-2; 7 positions match TRBD1. CDR3 size: 15 residues. The germline V gene encodes CDR1 SGHRS and CDR2 YFSETQ. Germline trimming cut 0 bases from V and 2 bases from J; bases unmatched to any gene: 4. The CDR3 coding sequence is TGCGCCAGCAGCTTGGTGGCAGGGGGAAACTATGGCTACACCTTC. Residues: CASSLVAGGNYGYTF.

J is TRBJ1-5 and V is TRBV7-2, with D maybe TRBD1 (5 bases). The CDR3 totals 15 residues. Germline CDR1 is SGHTA and CDR2 is FQGNSA. Trimming took off 3 bases at V and 1 base at J, with 10 bases between the two ends. The CDR3 bases are TGTGCCAGCAGCTTTCAGGGCACAAGCAATCAGCCCCAGCATTTT. This translates into CASSFQGTSNQPQHF.

The chain carries TRBV5-6 and TRBJ1-3, with a weak D call TRBD1 (6 bases). CDR3 length: 16 amino acids. Germline V gene lookup returns CDR1 SGHDT and CDR2 YYEEEE. Trimming removed 4 bases from V and 4 bases from J, with 18 bases in between. The CDR3 region is CASSPLLGGAGNTIYF. CDR3 coding DNA: TGTGCCAGCAGCCCCCTCCTAGGGGGGGCGGGAAACACCATATATTTT.

The V and J genes are TRBV11-2 and TRBJ2-1, with 11 bases that match TRBD2. The CDR3 length is 15 residues. The junction had 2 bases not matched to a gene; V was cut back by 1 base and J by 6 bases. Germline CDR1 reads SGHAT; CDR2 reads FQNNGV. The CDR3 sequence is CASSLAGLAVNEQFF. Written as DNA, the CDR3 is TGTGCCAGCAGCTTAGCGGGACTAGCGGTCAATGAGCAGTTCTTC.

In its sample, this clone was seen once. V is TRBV28 and J is TRBJ1-2; D is perhaps TRBD1 (6 bases). The CDR3 contains 13 residues. CDR1 and CDR2 (germline): MDHEN, SYDVKM. The germline V and J ends were trimmed by 10 bases and 2 bases, with 14 bases remaining between them. The CDR3, as DNA: TGTGCCACGCCGGACAGAAAAAACTATGGCTACACCTTC. Amino acids: CATPDRKNYGYTF.

V is TRBV27 and J is TRBJ2-2; 10 positions agree with TRBD1. Germline loops: CDR1 MNHEY, CDR2 SMNVEV (reference sequence). The CDR3 totals 14 residues. The trim removed 7 bases at V and 7 bases at J, leaving 6 bases unmatched. Written as DNA, the CDR3 is TGTGCCAGCAAGAGACAGGGGGCGAGCGGGGAGCTGTTTTTT. It encodes CASKRQGASGELFF.